The rows below give T cell receptor beta chains drawn from one sample of a study of blood T cell repertoires in COVID-19. Sequencing used immunoSEQ multiplex PCR; TCRdb keeps in-frame clones, though not all of them. The sample consists of approximately 67,000 clones, 70% to 90% of them appearing once. Sequenced: peripheral blood. Source of these receptors: an elderly woman with acute or convalescent COVID-19. Both conserved end residues are part of each CDR3. A D gene is named only where the DNA matches it firmly. Some rows mark clone size as missing; the rest say once, few, many or name a class of expanded clone.

cdr3_length j_call v_call clone_size d_call cdr3_nt cdr3_aa
13 TRBJ2-5 TRBV9 - - TGTGCCAGCAGCACCGGACTCCAAGAGACCCAGTACTTC CASSTGLQETQYF
14 TRBJ1-2 TRBV24-1 - TRBD1 TGTGCCACCAGTGGAACCGGGACAGGGGCTGGCTACACCTTC CATSGTGTGAGYTF
15 TRBJ2-7 TRBV6-5 few TRBD2 TGTGCCAGCAGCTTGTCGACTAGCGGTTCCTACGAGCAGTACTTC CASSLSTSGSYEQYF
18 TRBJ2-6 TRBV5-1 few TRBD1 TGCGCCAGCAGCTTGTATGGGACAGGGCGCTCTGGGGCCAACGTCCTGACTTTC CASSLYGTGRSGANVLTF
13 TRBJ1-1 TRBV15 - - TGTGCCACCAGCAGAGATTTGAGTGCTGAAGCTTTCTTT CATSRDLSAEAFF
15 TRBJ2-1 TRBV7-3 - - TGTGCCAGCAGCTTGTTGGCTAGCTTGGGTAATGAGCAGTTCTTC CASSLLASLGNEQFF
13 TRBJ1-6 TRBV11-2 - - TGTGCCAGCAGCTCGGTAGTTAGTTCACCCCTCCACTTT CASSSVVSSPLHF
12 TRBJ2-1 TRBV7-9 few TRBD2 TGTGCCGGCGGGAGATCAGACAATGAGCAGTTCTTC CAGGRSDNEQFF
16 TRBJ2-3 TRBV7-2 - TRBD2 TGTGCCAGCAGCAGGCGTGGACTAGCGGGCACAGATACGCAGTATTTT CASSRRGLAGTDTQYF
16 TRBJ1-5 TRBV10-2 once - TGCGCCAGCGCCCGGGGGTTGATGAATAGCAATCAGCCCCAGCATTTT CASARGLMNSNQPQHF
14 TRBJ1-6 TRBV5-6 - TRBD1 TGTGCCAGCAGTTATGGACAGGGTAATTCACCCCTCCACTTT CASSYGQGNSPLHF
15 TRBJ2-5 TRBV6-6 - TRBD2 TGTGCCAGCAGTAAGGGGACTAGCGGGAGGGAGACCCAGTACTTC CASSKGTSGRETQYF
15 TRBJ1-1 TRBV5-4 few - TGTGCCAGCAGCTTCTTCGCTGGGGGGGGCACTGAAGCTTTCTTT CASSFFAGGGTEAFF
16 TRBJ2-3 TRBV7-2 once TRBD2 TGTGCCAGCAGCCCCTTTAGCGGGGGGGCTTTAGATACGCAGTATTTT CASSPFSGGALDTQYF
15 TRBJ1-4 TRBV29-1 - TRBD1 TGCAGCGTTGAAGATCCAGACAGGGGGCTTCGGAAACTGTTTTTT CSVEDPDRGLRKLFF
12 TRBJ2-5 TRBV5-1 - - TGCGCCAGCAGCTTGGACATGGAGACCCAGTACTTC CASSLDMETQYF
13 TRBJ1-2 TRBV28 - - TGTGCCAGCCTTCGGCGGACAGAGGGTGGCTACACCTTC CASLRRTEGGYTF
14 TRBJ1-1 TRBV10-2 - - TGCGCCAGCAGGACAAACTGGGCCCTCCCTGAAGCTTTCTTT CASRTNWALPEAFF
17 TRBJ2-5 TRBV28 - TRBD1 TGTGCCAGCAGTACGTTATCCGGGACAGGGGTTCCAGAGACCCAGTACTTC CASSTLSGTGVPETQYF
14 TRBJ1-4 TRBV29-1 - - TGCAGCGTTGTGCCTGGGGGGGAGAATGAAAAACTGTTTTTT CSVVPGGENEKLFF
14 TRBJ1-2 TRBV5-1 few - TGCGCCAGCAGCTCCGAAGGTGGTGCGGTTGGCTACACCTTC CASSSEGGAVGYTF